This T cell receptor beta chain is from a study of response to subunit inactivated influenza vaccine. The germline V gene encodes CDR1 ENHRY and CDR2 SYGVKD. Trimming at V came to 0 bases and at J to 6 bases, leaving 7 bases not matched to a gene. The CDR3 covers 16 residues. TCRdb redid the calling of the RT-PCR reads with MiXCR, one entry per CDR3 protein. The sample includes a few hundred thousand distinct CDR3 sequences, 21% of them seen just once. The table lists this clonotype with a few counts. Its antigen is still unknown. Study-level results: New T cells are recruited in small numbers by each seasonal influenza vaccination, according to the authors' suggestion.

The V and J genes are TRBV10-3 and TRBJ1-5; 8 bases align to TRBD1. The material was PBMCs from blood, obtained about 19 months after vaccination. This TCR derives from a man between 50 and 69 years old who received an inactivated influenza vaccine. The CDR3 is CAISESGQDFLQPQHF. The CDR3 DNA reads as TGTGCCATCAGTGAGTCGGGACAGGATTTCCTTCAGCCCCAGCATTTT.